These 31 T cell receptor beta chains were all obtained from the same sample, sequenced in a study of Ad26.COV2.S vaccination and SARS-CoV-2 variants. Measured with immunoSEQ multiplex PCR; TCRdb has only the in-frame clones, and not every one. The sample carries 400,000 to 450,000 clones, around nine tenths recorded once. Treatment meaning: about 20 received Ad26.COV2.S at low or high dose, single or two shots; several received placebo; per-sample allocation not given. Day 63 following the first vaccine or placebo injection was when the samples were taken. The sequencing here drew on peripheral blood, taken in a trial of Ad26.COV2.S vaccine versus placebo. The receptor set was obtained from a person aged 18-60 years who received the Ad26.COV2.S COVID-19 vaccine or a placebo.

With respect to this clone: Other nucleotide sequences from this sample produce the same CDR3. V is TRBV11-2 and J is TRBJ2-3; 12 bases map to TRBD2. This CDR3 has 15 residues. V lost 5 bases to trimming and J lost 3 bases; unmatched junction nucleotides: 3. The germline V gene encodes CDR1 SGHAT and CDR2 FQNNGV. The DNA of the CDR3 is TGTGCCAGCAGCCGCGGACTAGCGGGAACAGATACGCAGTATTTT. Translation: CASSRGLAGTDTQYF.

The chain is built from TRBV11-2 and TRBJ2-7, with D possibly being TRBD1 (5 bases). The CDR3 extends over 12 amino acids. Trimming pared 5 bases from V and 2 bases from J, leaving 7 bases between. Germline-derived CDR1 and CDR2 are SGHAT and FQNNGV. For the CDR3, the DNA is TGTGCCAGCAGCCCAGGGACCTACGAGCAGTACTTC. Its translation: CASSPGTYEQYF.

The CDR3 DNA reads TGTGCCAGCAGTTCGAACGAGAACACTGAAGCTTTCTTT. Its protein is CASSSNENTEAFF. This chain joins TRBV6-5 and TRBJ1-1; the D is unclear. The germline V and J ends were trimmed by 4 bases and 1 base, with 7 bases remaining between them. The CDR3 is made up of 13 amino acids. In germline, CDR1 is MNHEY, CDR2 SVGAGI.

A few counts support this clone. The V gene is TRBV2, the J gene TRBJ1-2; 9 bases align to TRBD1. The junction had 8 bases not matched to a gene; V was cut back by 6 bases and J by 6 bases. The CDR3 sequence is 14 residues long. CDR1 SNHLY and CDR2 FYNNEI come from the germline V gene. The CDR3 here is CASRSGTGIHGYTF. CDR3 sequence (DNA): TGTGCCAGCAGATCCGGGACAGGGATTCATGGCTACACCTTC.

The chain joins TRBV18 to TRBJ2-2; unclear D gene. Germline CDR1 KGHSH, CDR2 LQKENI. The CDR3 has 15 residues. Trimming shortened V by 0 bases and J by 4 bases, and 9 bases separated the two germline ends. The CDR3 is CASSPPVSSTGELFF. In DNA, the CDR3 is TGTGCCAGCTCACCACCGGTTTCTAGCACCGGGGAGCTGTTTTTT.

Written as DNA, the CDR3 is TGTGCCAGCCACCCCGGACAGGCCCTTGGAAACACCATATATTTT. As protein: CASHPGQALGNTIYF. The gene calls are TRBV6-6 and TRBJ1-3; the match to TRBD1 covers 7 bases. This CDR3 has 15 residues. Germline loops: CDR1 MNHNY, CDR2 SVGAGI (reference sequence). Trimming removed 8 bases from V and 3 bases from J; junction bases left unmatched: 10.

The V call is TRBV29-1, the J call TRBJ1-1; D is uncertain. V was pared by 4 bases and J by 11 bases, with 17 bases between. The germline V gene encodes CDR1 SQVTM and CDR2 ANQGSEA. The CDR3 runs 12 residues. The CDR3 region is CSVASVTPWAFF. In DNA form, the CDR3 reads TGCAGCGTTGCATCGGTAACCCCATGGGCTTTCTTT.

This clone was counted a single time. The chain combines TRBV5-4 with TRBJ1-3; D perhaps matches TRBD1 (5 bases). The CDR3 loop spans 15 amino acids. Per the germline V gene, CDR1 is SGHNT and CDR2 is YYREEE (reference sequence). V lost 3 bases to trimming and J lost 0 bases, with 10 bases between them. CDR3 nucleotides: TGTGCCAGCAGCTCAAAAGGGACCTCTGGAAACACCATATATTTT. Its translation is CASSSKGTSGNTIYF.

V is TRBV7-9 and J is TRBJ1-1; unclear D gene. In germline, CDR1 is SEHNR, CDR2 FQNEAQ (reference sequence). V lost 0 bases and J lost 4, with 6 bases in between. This CDR3 is built from 13 residues. The chain's CDR3 is CASSLARGTEAFF. The CDR3 region has the DNA TGTGCCAGCAGCTTAGCGCGGGGCACTGAAGCTTTCTTT.

V and J are TRBV12-3 or TRBV12-4 and TRBJ1-2; D possibly corresponds to TRBD1 (6 bases). Trimming shortened V by 5 bases and J by 13 bases, and 20 bases separated the two germline ends. The CDR3 sequence is 13 residues long. CDR3 bases: TGTGCCAGCAGTCTGGGACAAGGGGGAAGCTCCACCTTC. This translates into CASSLGQGGSSTF.

The rearrangement joins TRBV15 to TRBJ2-1; 7 nucleotides agree with TRBD2. The CDR3 is made up of 14 amino acids. Germline V CDR1 and CDR2: LNHNV, YYDKDF (reference sequence). The junction had 9 bases not matched to a gene; V was cut back by 6 bases and J by 7 bases. The chain's CDR3 is CATRKSGTGNEQFF. In DNA, the CDR3 is TGTGCCACCAGGAAGAGCGGGACGGGGAATGAGCAGTTCTTC. Combining the CDR3 with reference TRBV15 and TRBJ2-1 gives the whole variable domain DAMVIQNPRYQVTQFGKPVTLSCSQTLNHNVMYWYQQKSSQAPKLLFHYYDKDFNNEADTPDNFQSRRPNTSFCFLDIRSPGLGDTAMYLCATRKSGTGNEQFFGPGTRLTVL.

The CDR3 loop reads CASIQLIAGGSEQYF. The CDR3 DNA reads TGTGCCAGCATCCAACTAATAGCGGGAGGATCCGAGCAGTACTTC. The chain combines TRBV6-5 with TRBJ2-7; 10 bases are a match to TRBD2. The junction had 12 bases not matched to a gene; V was cut back by 7 bases and J by 6 bases. The CDR3 extends over 15 amino acids. Germline CDR1 MNHEY, CDR2 SVGAGI.

V is TRBV27 and J is TRBJ2-7; a weak D match, TRBD2 (6 bases). CDR3 length equals 16 residues. The ends were cut back, 2 bases at V and 1 base at J, with 15 bases in the middle. Germline V gene data show CDR1 as MNHEY and CDR2 as SMNVEV (reference sequence). CDR3 loop: CASSLAGWRASYEQYF. The CDR3 DNA sequence: TGTGCCAGCAGTTTAGCAGGGTGGAGGGCTTCCTACGAGCAGTACTTC.

This chain joins TRBV5-1 and TRBJ2-6; D assignment may be TRBD1 or TRBD2 (5 bases each). CDR3 length: 16 amino acids. V was cut by 4 bases and J by 5 bases, with 16 bases left in between. Germline CDR1 and CDR2: SGHRS and YFSETQ. CDR3 residues: CASSTGALPRANVLTF. CDR3 DNA: TGCGCCAGCAGCACCGGGGCTCTGCCTAGGGCCAACGTCCTGACTTTC.

The V call is TRBV5-4, the J call TRBJ2-1; 7 bases map to TRBD2. Germline values: CDR1 SGHNT, CDR2 YYREEE (reference sequence). V was pared by 3 bases and J by 3 bases, with 6 bases of the junction left unmatched. The CDR3 has 15 amino acids. The CDR3 is CASSSPSGGYNEQFF. CDR3 DNA: TGTGCCAGCAGCTCCCCTAGCGGAGGCTACAATGAGCAGTTCTTC.

Notes on this clone: This CDR3 is also generated by other DNA sequences in the sample. This rearrangement joins TRBV7-8 to TRBJ2-1; D is unresolved. This CDR3 has 12 amino acids. The germline V and J ends were trimmed by 1 base and 7 bases, with 5 bases remaining between them. Germline V gene sequence: CDR1 SGHVS, CDR2 FQNEAQ. The CDR3 is CASSLGSNEQFF. In nucleotides, the CDR3 is TGTGCCAGCAGCTTAGGCTCGAATGAGCAGTTCTTC.

In its sample, this clone was seen a few times. The identical CDR3 is also encoded by other nucleotide sequences in the sample. This chain connects TRBV4-1 to TRBJ2-7; 8 nucleotides match TRBD2. CDR1 is MGHRA and CDR2 is YSYEKL in the germline V gene. V shed 0 bases, J shed 1 base, and the junction held 2 bases outside the gene matches. The CDR3 consists of 15 residues. CDR3 sequence (DNA): TGCGCCAGCAGCCAAGAACTAGCGGAATCCTACGAGCAGTACTTC. This codes for CASSQELAESYEQYF.

The rearrangement uses TRBV28 and TRBJ2-1; possible D gene TRBD1, 5 bases. Germline assignment: CDR1 MDHEN and CDR2 SYDVKM. The CDR3 runs to 12 residues. V was clipped by 10 bases and J by 2 bases, with 9 bases between them. CDR3 DNA sequence: TGTGCCACCCTGGACACCTACAATGAGCAGTTCTTC. This translates into CATLDTYNEQFF.

The chain links TRBV15 to TRBJ1-4; possible D gene TRBD1, 6 bases. Germline V gene lookup returns CDR1 LNHNV and CDR2 YYDKDF (reference sequence). Deletions cut 8 bases from V and 8 bases from J, with 15 bases between. The CDR3 consists of 13 residues. The CDR3 is CATSQGIGEKLFF. DNA of the CDR3: TGTGCCACCTCTCAGGGGATCGGGGAAAAACTGTTTTTT.

J is TRBJ2-5 and V is TRBV30; D unresolved. The germline V and J ends were trimmed by 2 bases and 1 base, with 5 bases remaining between them. This CDR3 comprises 12 residues. Germline values: CDR1 GTSNPN, CDR2 SVGIG (reference sequence). Written as DNA, the CDR3 is TGTGCCTGGAGTTCAACCCAAGAGACCCAGTACTTC. Translation gives CAWSSTQETQYF.

The chain has TRBV24-1 and TRBJ1-5, with D hard to call. Trimming left V 4 bases short and J 4 bases short, with 4 bases between. The CDR3 runs 12 residues. The germline gives CDR1 KGHDR, CDR2 SFDVKD. Written as DNA, the CDR3 is TGTGCCACCAGTGACATGAATCAGCCCCAGCATTTT. The encoded protein is CATSDMNQPQHF.

This clone was recorded only once. The chain links TRBV19 to TRBJ2-7; possibly TRBD2 for D (5 bases). The length of the CDR3 is 14 residues. CDR1 is LNHDA, CDR2 SQIVND, per germline (reference sequence). The ends were cut back, 5 bases at V and 0 bases at J, with 11 bases in the middle. CDR3 loop: CASSPWRSSYEQYF. CDR3 coding DNA: TGTGCCAGTAGTCCCTGGAGGAGCTCCTACGAGCAGTACTTC.

The gene calls are TRBV6-6 and TRBJ1-1; 8 bases fit TRBD1. The V gene end was trimmed by 7 bases and the J gene end by 4 bases; junction bases not matched to a gene: 8. There are 14 residues in the CDR3. Germline assignment: CDR1 MNHNY and CDR2 SVGAGI (reference sequence). The CDR3 loop reads CASTTTGGGTEAFF. The CDR3 coding sequence is TGTGCCAGCACCACAACAGGGGGGGGCACTGAAGCTTTCTTT.

This clone was observed a handful of times. This sequence joins TRBV30 and TRBJ1-1; no definite D call. CDR1 and CDR2 (germline): GTSNPN, SVGIG (reference sequence). CDR3 length: 14 residues. V lost 0 bases and J 5 bases, leaving 13 bases between the germline ends. CDR3 sequence reads: CAWSVARTITEAFF. The DNA for the CDR3 is TGTGCCTGGAGTGTGGCGCGGACGATTACTGAAGCTTTCTTT.

The chain employs TRBV24-1 and TRBJ2-1; 12 positions agree with TRBD2. Germline-derived CDR1 and CDR2 are KGHDR and SFDVKD. This CDR3 spans 15 amino acids. The J segment lost 8 bases and the V segment lost 4 bases, leaving 5 bases of the junction unmatched. Here the CDR3 DNA reads TGTGCCACCAGTGAGACTAGCGGGAGTTCCCATGAGCAGTTCTTC. Protein: CATSETSGSSHEQFF.

Only one count was recorded for this clone. CDR3 sequence reads: CASSLRTGGPDTQYF. Here the CDR3 DNA reads TGCGCCAGCAGCTTGCGGACAGGGGGGCCAGATACGCAGTATTTT. This chain links TRBV5-1 with TRBJ2-3; 10 nucleotides agree with TRBD1. This CDR3 has 15 residues. J lost 4 bases, V lost 1 base, and 3 bases had no gene match. The germline CDR1 and CDR2 sequences are SGHRS and YFSETQ.

This clone has a single count. The chain couples TRBV19 to TRBJ2-3; TRBD2 agrees at 12 bases. The junction had 16 bases not matched to a gene; V was cut back by 5 bases and J by 4 bases. Germline V gene sequence: CDR1 LNHDA, CDR2 SQIVND (reference sequence). This CDR3 spans 19 amino acids. CDR3 sequence (DNA): TGTGCCAGTAGTCCCCAACTAGCGGGGGGCGGGTTGGGCCCAGATACGCAGTATTTT. It translates to CASSPQLAGGGLGPDTQYF.

The chain employs TRBV30 and TRBJ1-6; D is unresolved. V lost 7 bases, J lost 7 bases, and 14 bases lay in between. CDR3 length equals 13 residues. Looked up from germline, CDR1 is GTSNPN and CDR2 is SVGIG (reference sequence). The CDR3 sequence is CASTTGGNSPLHF. CDR3 in DNA: TGTGCCTCCACAACCGGAGGGAATTCACCCCTCCACTTT.

This chain uses TRBV10-1 with TRBJ2-5, with 9 positions matching TRBD1. The J segment lost 5 bases and the V segment lost 8 bases, leaving 9 bases of the junction unmatched. This CDR3 region has 14 residues. The germline V gene encodes CDR1 WNHNN and CDR2 SYGVQD (reference sequence). CDR3: CASQTGGARETQYF. The CDR3 coding sequence is TGCGCCAGCCAAACAGGGGGCGCACGGGAGACCCAGTACTTC.

The chain combines TRBV5-1 with TRBJ2-3; 12 bases agree with TRBD2. Trimming cost V 4 bases and J 0 bases; bases outside gene matches: 9. CDR1 and CDR2 from the germline V gene are SGHRS and YFSETQ. The CDR3 is 18 residues long. The CDR3 DNA is TGCGCCAGCAGCCGTGGACTAGCGGGACCTACTAGCACAGATACGCAGTATTTT. Translating gives CASSRGLAGPTSTDTQYF.

J is TRBJ2-7 and V is TRBV5-1, with 8 bases matching TRBD2. Germline CDR1 and CDR2: SGHRS and YFSETQ. Trimming took 0 bases from V and 1 from J; bases not matched to a gene: 6. There are 16 residues in the CDR3. The CDR3 DNA reads TGCGCCAGCAGCTTGGCCGGTAGCGGGATTTCCTACGAGCAGTACTTC. Translating gives CASSLAGSGISYEQYF. The whole variable domain, remainder taken from reference TRBV5-1 and TRBJ2-7, is KAGVTQTPRYLIKTRGQQVTLSCSPISGHRSVSWYQQTPGQGLQFLFEYFSETQRNKGNFPGRFSGRQFSNSRSEMNVSTLELGDSALYLCASSLAGSGISYEQYFGPGTRLTVT.